The 2 T cell receptor beta chains below were found in one sample sequenced in a study of PD-L1 blockade in urothelial cancer. Using immunoSEQ multiplex PCR, the repertoire was profiled, and TCRdb retains in-frame clones only, with some absent. Of 25,000 to 35,000 clones in the sample, about 89% were seen once. This sample comprised PBMCs, obtained around atezolizumab (anti-PD-L1) treatment. Receptors originate from a man aged 45-65 years with urothelial cancer.

The rearrangement links TRBV7-9 to TRBJ2-2, with D possibly being TRBD2 (5 bases). The CDR3 has 17 amino acids. Trimming took 5 bases from V and 1 from J, leaving 17 bases between them. From germline, CDR1 is SEHNR and CDR2 FQNEAQ (reference sequence). In DNA form, the CDR3 reads TGTGCCAGCAGCCCAGTGGTTACAGAGGGGAACACCGGGGAGCTGTTTTTT. Protein sequence: CASSPVVTEGNTGELFF.

The chain uses TRBV19 and TRBJ2-1; 7 nucleotides agree with TRBD2. From germline, CDR1 is LNHDA and CDR2 SQIVND (reference sequence). V gave up 6 bases and J gave up 9 bases; unmatched junction bases: 11. This CDR3 has 14 amino acids. The CDR3: CASRRDYESREQFF. The CDR3 coding sequence is TGTGCCAGTAGGCGGGACTATGAATCGCGTGAGCAGTTCTTC.